This T cell receptor beta chain was observed in a study of T-cell memory formation after mild COVID-19. At least ten counts were recorded for this clonotype. Each CDR3 protein gets one entry after TCRdb re-called the 5' RACE reads with MiXCR. This table has about 340,000 distinct CDR3 sequences, under 25% appearing once. Trimming pared 6 bases from V and 5 bases from J, leaving 13 bases between. CDR3 length: 12 residues. CDR1 is SQVTM, CDR2 ANQGSEA, per germline. The receptor's source is an adult woman who had mild COVID-19 (a few samples of this study predate the infection). Cell type and time point are not known. Sequencing was done on a sample of PBMCs or a T cell subset sorted from them (not recorded which). V and J are TRBV29-1 and TRBJ1-1; D perhaps matches TRBD1 (5 bases). The CDR3 DNA reads as TGCAGCGTCGGGGACCCCGGAACTGAAGCTTTCTTT. It specifies CSVGDPGTEAFF.